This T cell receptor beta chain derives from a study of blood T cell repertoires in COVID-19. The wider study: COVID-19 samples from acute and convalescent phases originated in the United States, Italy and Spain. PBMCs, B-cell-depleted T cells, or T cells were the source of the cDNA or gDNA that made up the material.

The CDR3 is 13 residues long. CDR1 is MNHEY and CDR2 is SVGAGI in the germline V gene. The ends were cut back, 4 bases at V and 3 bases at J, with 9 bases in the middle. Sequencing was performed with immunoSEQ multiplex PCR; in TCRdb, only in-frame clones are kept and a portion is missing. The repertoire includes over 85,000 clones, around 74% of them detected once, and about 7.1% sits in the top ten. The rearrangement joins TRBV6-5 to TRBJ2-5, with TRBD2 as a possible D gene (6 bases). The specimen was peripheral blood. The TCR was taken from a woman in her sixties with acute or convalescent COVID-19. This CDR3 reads CASSWAGKETQYF. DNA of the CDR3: TGTGCCAGCAGTTGGGCGGGGAAAGAGACCCAGTACTTC.